This T cell receptor beta chain was sequenced in a study of T cells in Graves' hyperthyroidism and ophthalmopathy (dated by TCRdb to about 2019). For context, the study as a whole: Peripheral blood samples were taken at the time of initial diagnosis, prior to any treatment. To identify distinguishing TCR V-J signatures, a discovery cohort of around 98 patients was used, comprising fewer than 45 with Graves' ophthalmopathy and some 60 with stable Graves' hyperthyroidism. Whether ophthalmopathy could be predicted prospectively was tested in an independent validation cohort made up of fewer than 20 hyperthyroidism patients plus 17 patients who later progressed to ophthalmopathy. Thyroid tissue and blood T-cell repertoires from roughly six Graves' hyperthyroidism patients were also compared in the study. Once sampling was done, hyperthyroidism patients were given methimazole at a starting dose of 30 mg daily, whereas ophthalmopathy patients were given high-dose intravenous methylprednisolone. The paper describes TCR Vbeta CDR3 sequencing of 120 to 150 peripheral blood samples, made up of 43 ophthalmopathy patients, more than 70 hyperthyroidism patients and 17 progressor patients. The approximately 98 discovery patients were randomly divided into training and test sets at a 7:3 ratio.

Amplification of TCR beta CDR3 regions was carried out from RNA transcripts. The first round of RT-PCR for the TCR CDR3 was performed with the HTBI primer set and the Qiagen OneStep RT-PCR kit. The libraries were constructed in a second round of multiplex PCR and then size-selected and purified. The libraries were sequenced on an Illumina HiSeq2000 using paired-end 100 bp reads. The authors processed their data as follows. SOAPnuke was used to process the raw data, removing reads that contained adapters or uncalled bases, had a mean Phred below 15, or lacked an exact match to the constant primer or identifier. COPE v1.2.5 was used to merge the high-quality paired reads, and each unique nucleotide sequence was defined as a clonotype. MiTCR v1.1 was used to align clonotypes to the IMGT TRBV, TRBD and TRBJ reference segments. The analysis included only V-J combinations with a frequency above 0.0001, which together covered around 99% of the repertoires. A TCS score was defined as the ratio between F50 (clonal expansion) and ExV (chaos), using BLOSUM62-based TCRdist between CDR3 peptides within each V-J. Welch's t-statistics and random forest reduced roughly 540 V-J features to about 13, which were used in a naive Bayes classifier (R e1071). The public reads were reprocessed in TCRdb via fastp at Q25 and MiXCR, keeping in-frame beta chains. Here each entry gathers all rows of one CDR3 protein and keeps the most common genes and DNA. In this record, the V and J calls reflect TCRdb's handling and not the investigators' own analysis. Across this sample there are fewer than 600,000 distinct CDR3 sequences, with roughly 14% seen only once. The top ten hold about a sixth of the sample.

This clonotype was detected ten times or more. This receptor's antigen is unknown. Qualities for individual bases were not recorded, and no much larger clone is one base off. Graves' hyperthyroidism was defined as stable when no progression to ophthalmopathy occurred over 18 months of follow-up. The hyperthyroidism patients were between 18 and 65 years old and newly diagnosed, with a disease duration of less than 2 months. Exclusion was applied to patients with uncontrolled infections, other autoimmune diseases, pregnancy or lactation. Diagnoses relied on clinical symptoms, serum thyroxine and TRAb, thyroid ultrasound and orbital computed tomography. PBMCs were separated from about 10 ml of fresh peripheral blood using Ficoll-Paque density gradient centrifugation. Trizol reagent was used to extract total RNA, and RNA quality was then checked on an Agilent 2100 Bioanalyzer. Results and caveats for the whole study, not just this receptor: A 13 V-J signature model separated ophthalmopathy from stable hyperthyroidism, with nearly 90% sensitivity and roughly 82% specificity in cross-validation and 80%/75% in testing. Most expanded thyroid clonotypes (frequency above 0.001) were also found in blood, which suggests that blood repertoires may mirror thyroid immune responses. During validation, the model predicted progression to ophthalmopathy a median of around six months ahead of onset, with approximately 71% sensitivity and roughly 75% specificity. No statistical method was used to set the sample size in advance, and investigators knew the group allocation.

Trimming takes 7 bases from V and 3 bases from J, and the germline ends sit 16 bases apart. From the cysteine through the phenylalanine, the CDR3 covers 15 amino acids. Only the CDR3 DNA stays, 45 bases, in frame from base 1. The germline V gene encodes CDR1 LNHDA and CDR2 SQIVND (reference sequence). Here the chain combines TRBV19 and TRBJ1-5; no confident D gene assignment can be made. Sequenced: blood. This TCR was recovered from a woman between 18 and 29 years old with Graves' hyperthyroidism. The CDR3 protein: CASTPLLGINQPQHF. The sequenced DNA: TGTGCCAGTACCCCCCTGTTGGGGATCAATCAGCCCCAGCATTTT.